The sequence of this TCR beta chain was determined in a study of cytomegalovirus exposure and HLA in healthy donors. Data came from immunoSEQ multiplex PCR; TCRdb stores just in-frame clones and leaves some out. The sample has a few hundred thousand clones, around 86% seen once. The TCR comes from a woman aged 18-30 years in good health and CMV-seronegative. Sequencing was carried out using PBMCs.

The CDR3 spells CASGIPGTGYVYEQYF. The CDR3 nucleotides read TGTGCCAGCGGGATTCCCGGGACAGGGTATGTGTACGAGCAGTACTTC. J is TRBJ2-7 and V is TRBV28, with 9 bases matching TRBD1. Germline V gene data show CDR1 as MDHEN and CDR2 as SYDVKM. CDR3 length equals 16 residues. Losses at the gene ends were 8 bases for V and 4 bases for J; bases not matched to a gene: 15.